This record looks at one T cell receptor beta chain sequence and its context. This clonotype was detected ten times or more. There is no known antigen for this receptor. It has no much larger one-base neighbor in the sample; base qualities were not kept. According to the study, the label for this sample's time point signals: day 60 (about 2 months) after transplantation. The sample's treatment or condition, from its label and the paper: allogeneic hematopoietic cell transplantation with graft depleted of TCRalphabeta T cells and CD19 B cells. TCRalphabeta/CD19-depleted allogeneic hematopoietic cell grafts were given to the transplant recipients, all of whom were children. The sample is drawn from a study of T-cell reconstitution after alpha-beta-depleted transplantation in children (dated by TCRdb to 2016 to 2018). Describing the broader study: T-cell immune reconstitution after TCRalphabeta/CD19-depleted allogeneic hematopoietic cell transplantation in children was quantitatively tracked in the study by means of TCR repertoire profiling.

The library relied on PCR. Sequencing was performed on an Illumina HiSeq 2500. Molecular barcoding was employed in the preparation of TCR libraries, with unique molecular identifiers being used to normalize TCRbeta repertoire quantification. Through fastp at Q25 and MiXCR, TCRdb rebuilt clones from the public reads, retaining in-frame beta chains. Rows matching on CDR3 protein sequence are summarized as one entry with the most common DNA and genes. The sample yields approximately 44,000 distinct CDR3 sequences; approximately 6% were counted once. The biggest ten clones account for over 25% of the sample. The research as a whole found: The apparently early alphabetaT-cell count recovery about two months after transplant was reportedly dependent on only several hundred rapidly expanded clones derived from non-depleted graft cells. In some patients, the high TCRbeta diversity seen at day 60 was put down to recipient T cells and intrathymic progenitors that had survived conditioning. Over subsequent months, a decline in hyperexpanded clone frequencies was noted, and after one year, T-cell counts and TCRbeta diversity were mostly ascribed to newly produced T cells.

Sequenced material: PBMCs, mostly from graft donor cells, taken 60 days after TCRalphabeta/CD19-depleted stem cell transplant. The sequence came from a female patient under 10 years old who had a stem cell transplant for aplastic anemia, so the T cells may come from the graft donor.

Here is the DNA: TGTGCCAGGAAATTAGCCAAAAACATTCAGTACTTC. Its translation is CARKLAKNIQYF. This receptor chain uses TRBV12-3 or TRBV12-4 and TRBJ2-4; no D gene is confidently identified. The CDR3 goes from the cysteine to the phenylalanine over 12 residues. Only the CDR3 DNA is retained, 36 bases long and in frame from the first base. Trimming takes 9 bases from V and 0 bases from J, and the germline ends sit 6 bases apart.